This TCR beta chain was recovered during a study of shared clonotypes between healthy human individuals. Study findings and constraints: Clonotypes which were not shared had lower generation probabilities than clonotypes that all four donors shared.

Per the study methods: Without quality scores, immunoSEQ junctional reads could not be filtered like full-length reads. The protocol was immunoSEQ multiplex PCR, while the TCRdb copy is restricted to in-frame clones and leaves out a portion. V and J calls and clone size are copied from that table; D and trimming were computed from the DNA. The repertoire holds about 820,000 clones, with roughly 92% as singletons. Positive CCR7 selection of CD45RO-negative cells yielded the naive CD8 cells, and terminally differentiated effector memory CD45RA+ cells were excluded. Per germline, CDR1 ENHRY and CDR2 SYGVKD. The CDR3 covers 14 residues. J gave up 5 bases and V 7 bases, and 7 bases lay outside the gene matches. Concerning this clone: Its matching antigen is unknown.

The origin of this receptor is a man aged 30 to 45 in good health. The V call is TRBV10-3, the J call TRBJ2-7, with 11 bases fitting TRBD2. Specimen: naive CD8+ T cells sorted from blood. The CDR3 spells CAITRLAGGNEQYF. As DNA, the CDR3 is TGTGCCATCACTAGGCTAGCGGGAGGCAACGAGCAGTACTTC.